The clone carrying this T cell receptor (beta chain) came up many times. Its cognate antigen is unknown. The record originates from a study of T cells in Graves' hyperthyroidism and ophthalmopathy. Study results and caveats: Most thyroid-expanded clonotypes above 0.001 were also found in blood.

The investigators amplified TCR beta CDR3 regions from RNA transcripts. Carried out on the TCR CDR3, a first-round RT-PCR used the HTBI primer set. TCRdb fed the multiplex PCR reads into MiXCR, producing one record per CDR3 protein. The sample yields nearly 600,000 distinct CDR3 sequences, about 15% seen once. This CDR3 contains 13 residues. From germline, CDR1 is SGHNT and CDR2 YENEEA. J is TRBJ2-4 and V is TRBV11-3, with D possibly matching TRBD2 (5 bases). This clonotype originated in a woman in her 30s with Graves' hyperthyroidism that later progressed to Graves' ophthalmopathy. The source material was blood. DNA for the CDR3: TGTGCGGAGATGGAGGCTACCAAAAACATTCAGTACTTC. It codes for CAEMEATKNIQYF.